The rows below give T cell receptor beta chains drawn from one sample of a study of glioma-infiltrating T cells. MiXCR was run by TCRdb on the multiplex PCR reads, yielding one entry per CDR3 protein. The data show about 200,000 distinct CDR3 sequences, over 25% seen once. The sequenced material came from glioma tissue, nonneoplastic brain tissue, or PBMCs (not recorded which). The source is a human donor with low-grade glioma or glioblastoma, undergoing nonglioma brain surgery, or in good health (not recorded which). Each CDR3 is given with its conserved first and last residue. A D gene is named only where the DNA matches it firmly. Clone size is given for some rows only: seen once, a few or many times, or a class if the clone is expanded.

v_gene	d_gene	abundance	j_gene	CDR3nt	CDR3aa
TRBV7-2	.	many	TRBJ1-2	TGTGCCAGCAGCCCGGGGGGGCGACTAAATTATGGCTACACCTTC	CASSPGGRLNYGYTF
TRBV5-1	TRBD2	.	TRBJ2-7	TGCGCCAGCAGCCTGGGACTAGCGGGAGTTGAGCAGTACTTC	CASSLGLAGVEQYF
TRBV4-1	.	few	TRBJ1-4	TGCGCCAGCAGCCAGGAATCCGACCTCGGGGAAAAACTGTTTTTT	CASSQESDLGEKLFF
TRBV5-1	.	.	TRBJ2-7	TGCGCCAGCAGCTTGGGGGGGGCCTCCTCCTACGAGCAGTACTTC	CASSLGGASSYEQYF
TRBV4-3	.	few	TRBJ2-7	TGCGCCAGCAGCCAAGATCGGACTCCCCTCGAGCAGTACTTC	CASSQDRTPLEQYF
TRBV5-1	.	.	TRBJ2-7	TGCGACAGCAGCTTAGCACCCTCCTACGAGCAGTACTTC	CDSSLAPSYEQYF
TRBV7-2	TRBD1	.	TRBJ1-2	TGTGCCAGCAGCGCAACGACAGGGGGCGGGAATGGCTACACCTTC	CASSATTGGGNGYTF
TRBV18	.	many	TRBJ2-3	TGTGCCAGCTCACCACCCGTGGCAGATACGCAGTATTTT	CASSPPVADTQYF
TRBV19	.	.	TRBJ2-3	TGTGCCAGTAGTGCCTGGAATTACATCCCCACAGATACGCAGTATTTT	CASSAWNYIPTDTQYF
TRBV27	.	many	TRBJ2-1	TGTGCCAGCAGTCCAGGCCTACTCAACCTCAAGTTCTTC	CASSPGLLNLKFF
TRBV6-1	.	many	TRBJ2-6	TGTGCCAGCTCCCGGGACTCAGAATCTGGGGCCAACGTCCTGACTTTC	CASSRDSESGANVLTF
TRBV20-1	.	many	TRBJ1-1	TGCAGTGCTAGTCGGAACAGGGAGACTGAAGCTTTCTTT	CSASRNRETEAFF
TRBV12-3/TRBV12-4	TRBD2	few	TRBJ2-7	TGTGCCAGCAGTCCACCGGGGCAAGCGGGAGGCAAGAAGTACTTC	CASSPPGQAGGKKYF
TRBV3-1	.	many	TRBJ2-5	TGTGCCAGCAGCCAAACTTCCCAGACTGCGGAGACCCAGTACTTC	CASSQTSQTAETQYF
TRBV3-1	TRBD2	many	TRBJ2-1	TGTGCCAGCAGCCAAGCTCTAGCGGGAGGAGTGCAGTTCTTC	CASSQALAGGVQFF
TRBV3-1	.	.	TRBJ2-1	TGTGCCAGCAGCCAGCTCCAGCGATCCGGAGAGACCCAGTTCTTC	CASSQLQRSGETQFF
TRBV20-1	TRBD2	many	TRBJ2-5	TGCAGTGCTAGAGGTCTAGCGGGGGACCAAGAGACCCAGTACTTC	CSARGLAGDQETQYF
TRBV12-3/TRBV12-4	.	many	TRBJ1-3	TGTGCCAGCAGTTCCCCCTCGTCCAGGGCTGGAAACACCATATATTTT	CASSSPSSRAGNTIYF
TRBV6-1	TRBD1	.	TRBJ2-5	TGTGCCAGCAGTCTTGACAGGGGTGAGACCCACTACTTC	CASSLDRGETHYF
TRBV6-5	.	once	TRBJ2-1	TGTGCCAGCAGACCACTCGGGCCAGCGGCTTATAATGAGCAGTTCTTC	CASRPLGPAAYNEQFF
TRBV7-7	.	.	TRBJ2-2	TGCGCCAGCAGCTTAGGGCTGAACACCGTGGAGCTGTTTTTT	CASSLGLNTVELFF
TRBV29-1	.	.	TRBJ2-7	TGCAGCGTTGAGCAGAGCCCCTACGAGCAGTACTTC	CSVEQSPYEQYF
TRBV7-2	.	.	TRBJ2-5	TGTGCCAGCAGCGGGATAGCACAGGGGACCCAGTACTTC	CASSGIAQGTQYF
TRBV5-1	.	.	TRBJ2-3	TGCGCCAGCAGCTTTGAGGCAGGGACGACATCAGATACGCAGTATTTT	CASSFEAGTTSDTQYF
TRBV11-1	.	.	TRBJ2-3	TGTGCCAGTAGTATCGGATATGGCCTAAGCACAGATACGCAGTATTTT	CASSIGYGLSTDTQYF
TRBV15	.	many	TRBJ2-7	TGTGCCACCAGCAGAGGACCGACGGCGGGGCTCGAACAGTACTTC	CATSRGPTAGLEQYF
TRBV4-1	.	.	TRBJ2-6	TGCGCCAGCAGCCAAGATCTAGGGGTCTCCGGGGCCAACGTCCTGACTTTC	CASSQDLGVSGANVLTF
TRBV12-3/TRBV12-4	TRBD2	many	TRBJ2-3	TGTGCCAGCAGACCTAGCGGGGCCCCGGATACGCAGTATTTT	CASRPSGAPDTQYF
TRBV2	TRBD1	few	TRBJ1-2	TGTGCCAGCAGTGAAGGCCCGGGACAGGGCTATGGCTACACCTTC	CASSEGPGQGYGYTF
TRBV12-3/TRBV12-4	.	.	TRBJ1-1	TGTGCCAGCAGGATACAGATCTCTGAAGCTTTCTTT	CASRIQISEAFF
TRBV27	.	many	TRBJ2-7	TGTGCCAGCAGTTTCCGGGACGGGCCCTACGAGCAGTACTTC	CASSFRDGPYEQYF
TRBV5-1	.	.	TRBJ2-7	TGCGCCAGCAGCTTGATAGCGAGCTCCTACGAGCAGTACTTC	CASSLIASSYEQYF
TRBV28	TRBD2	.	TRBJ2-1	TGTGCCAGCAGTTTAACTAGCGGGAGCAACTACAATGAGCAGTTCTTC	CASSLTSGSNYNEQFF